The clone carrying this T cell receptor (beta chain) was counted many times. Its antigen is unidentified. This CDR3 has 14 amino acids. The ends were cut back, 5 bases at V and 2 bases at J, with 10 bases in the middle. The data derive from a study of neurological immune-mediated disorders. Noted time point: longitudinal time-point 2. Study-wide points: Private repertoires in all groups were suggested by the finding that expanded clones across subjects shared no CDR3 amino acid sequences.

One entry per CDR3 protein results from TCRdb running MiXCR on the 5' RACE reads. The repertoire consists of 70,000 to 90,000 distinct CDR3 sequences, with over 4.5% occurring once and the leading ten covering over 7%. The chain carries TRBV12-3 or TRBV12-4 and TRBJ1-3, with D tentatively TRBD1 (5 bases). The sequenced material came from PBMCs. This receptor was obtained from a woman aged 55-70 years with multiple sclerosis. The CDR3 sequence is CASSPGTTGNTIYF. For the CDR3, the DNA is TGTGCCAGCAGTCCAGGGACTACTGGAAACACCATATATTTT.